Below, 4 T cell receptor beta chains from the same sample are listed, as sequenced in a study of T cell repertoires in cytomegalovirus infection. MiXCR, run by TCRdb on the reads, gives a single entry per CDR3 protein. The top ten hold 18% of the sample, which has about 740,000 distinct CDR3 sequences, around 32% seen once. These receptors' targets are unknown. The source was cultured PBMCs, collected from culture after CMV antigen stimulation. Receptors were obtained from a human donor in good health (CMV status not recorded). Some clones in this sample may be carry-over from other donors' samples.

The chain is built from TRBV5-1 and TRBJ1-3; D might be TRBD1 (6 bases). V was pared by 5 bases and J by 0 bases, with 12 bases between. CDR3 length: 15 residues. Germline V CDR1 and CDR2: SGHRS, YFSETQ. CDR3 protein: CASRGTPNSGNTIYF. In DNA, the CDR3 is TGCGCCAGCAGAGGGACACCGAACTCTGGAAACACCATATATTTT. Together with reference TRBV5-1 and TRBJ1-3, the CDR3 gives the full variable domain: KAGVTQTPRYLIKTRGQQVTLSCSPISGHRSVSWYQQTPGQGLQFLFEYFSETQRNKGNFPGRFSGRQFSNSRSEMNVSTLELGDSALYLCASRGTPNSGNTIYFGEGSWLTVV.

The rearrangement uses TRBV7-9 and TRBJ2-7, with D hard to call. The CDR3 contains 12 residues. V gave up 3 bases and J gave up 4 bases, with 7 bases separating them. Per the germline V gene, CDR1 is SEHNR and CDR2 is FQNEAQ (reference sequence). The CDR3 spells CASSFVEYEQYF. The CDR3 DNA reads as TGTGCCAGCAGCTTCGTTGAGTACGAGCAGTACTTC.

The chain joins TRBV10-3 to TRBJ1-2; 8 bases fit TRBD1. This CDR3 comprises 13 residues. V lost 6 bases, J lost 4 bases, and 4 bases stayed unmatched. Germline CDR1 is ENHRY and CDR2 is SYGVKD. The DNA of the CDR3 is TGTGCCATCAGCCTGACAGGGGCCTATGGCTACACCTTC. Residues: CAISLTGAYGYTF.

The chain links TRBV5-4 to TRBJ2-1, with 7 positions matching TRBD2. V lost 4 bases and J lost 3; bases outside the gene matches: 7. Per the germline V gene, CDR1 is SGHNT and CDR2 is YYREEE (reference sequence). The CDR3 spans 15 residues. In DNA, the CDR3 is TGTGCCAGCAGCCTCAGACTAGCAGTCTACAATGAGCAGTTCTTC. It codes for CASSLRLAVYNEQFF.